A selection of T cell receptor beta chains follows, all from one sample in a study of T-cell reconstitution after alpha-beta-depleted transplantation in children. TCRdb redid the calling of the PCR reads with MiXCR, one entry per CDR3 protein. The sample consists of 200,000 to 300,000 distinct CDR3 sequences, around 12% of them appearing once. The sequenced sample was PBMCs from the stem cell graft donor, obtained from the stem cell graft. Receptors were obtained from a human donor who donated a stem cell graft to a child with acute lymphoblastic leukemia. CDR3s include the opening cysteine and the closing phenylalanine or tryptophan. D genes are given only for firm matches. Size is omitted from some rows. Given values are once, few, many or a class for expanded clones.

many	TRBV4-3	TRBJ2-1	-	CASSGRSRSSYNEQFF	TGCGCCAGCAGCGGACGATCAAGGAGCTCCTACAATGAGCAGTTCTTC
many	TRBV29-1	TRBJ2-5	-	CSVLQTTGRETQYF	TGCAGCGTACTTCAAACGACAGGGAGGGAGACCCAGTACTTC
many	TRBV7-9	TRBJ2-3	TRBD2	CAVRAGDRTDTQYF	TGTGCCGTTCGGGCGGGAGATCGCACAGATACGCAGTATTTT
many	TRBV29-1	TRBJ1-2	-	CSVTVNYGYTF	TGCAGCGTAACAGTAAACTATGGCTACACCTTC
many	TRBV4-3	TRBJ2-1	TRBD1	CASSQGARGQGPVF	TGCGCCAGCAGCCAAGGGGCGAGGGGACAGGGTCCCGTCTTC
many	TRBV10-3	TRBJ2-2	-	CAISESRRMGGDTGELFF	TGTGCCATCAGTGAGTCGAGGAGAATGGGGGGCGACACCGGGGAGCTGTTTTTT
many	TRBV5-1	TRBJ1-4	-	CASSLGQLGEKLFF	TGCGCCAGCAGCCTAGGACAGCTGGGTGAAAAACTGTTTTTT
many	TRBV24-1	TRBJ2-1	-	CATSDLRRKFF	TGTGCCACCAGTGACCTTCGACGGAAGTTCTTC
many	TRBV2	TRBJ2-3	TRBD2	CASSERRHQRLAPKSGTQYF	TGTGCCAGCAGTGAAAGAAGGCATCAAAGACTAGCGCCTAAATCGGGTACGCAGTATTTT
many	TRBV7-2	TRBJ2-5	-	CASSFRGAQETQYF	TGTGCCAGCAGCTTCCGGGGGGCTCAGGAGACCCAGTACTTC
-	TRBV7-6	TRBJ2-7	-	CASSKDPRSSYEQYF	TGTGCCAGCAGCAAAGACCCTAGGAGCTCCTACGAGCAGTACTTC
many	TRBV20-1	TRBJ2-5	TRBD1	CSARTGYQETQYF	TGCAGTGCGAGGACAGGGTACCAAGAGACCCAGTACTTC
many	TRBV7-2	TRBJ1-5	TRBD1	CASNQQGVGGQPQHF	TGTGCCAGCAACCAACAGGGGGTAGGGGGGCAGCCCCAGCATTTT
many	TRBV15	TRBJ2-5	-	CATSRDLPGYETQYF	TGTGCCACCAGCAGAGATCTGCCCGGGTACGAGACCCAGTACTTC
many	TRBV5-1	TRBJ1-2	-	CASSPSGSITTNYGYTF	TGCGCCAGCAGCCCTTCGGGCAGCATCACCACTAACTATGGCTACACCTTC
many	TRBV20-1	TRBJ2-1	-	CSLPRGPSYNEQFF	TGCAGTCTACCCCGGGGACCCTCCTACAATGAGCAGTTCTTC
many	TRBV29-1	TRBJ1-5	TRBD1	CIGQVVSNQPQHF	TGCATAGGACAGGTTGTTAGCAATCAGCCCCAGCATTTT
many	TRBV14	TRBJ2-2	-	CASSQGRGPNTGELFF	TGTGCCAGCAGCCAAGGCAGGGGTCCGAACACCGGGGAGCTGTTTTTT
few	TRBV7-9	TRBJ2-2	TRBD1	CASSPSVFGTGAGELFF	TGTGCCAGCAGCCCAAGCGTATTCGGGACAGGGGCCGGGGAGCTGTTTTTT
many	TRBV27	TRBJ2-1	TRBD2	CASSGGTSGILNEQFF	TGTGCCAGCAGTGGGGGGACTAGCGGAATACTCAATGAGCAGTTCTTC
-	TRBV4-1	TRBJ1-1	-	CASSPRLGTEAFF	TGCGCCAGCAGCCCCCGTCTGGGCACTGAAGCTTTCTTT
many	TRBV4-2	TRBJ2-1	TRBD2	CASSQGGRNEQFF	TGTGCCAGCAGCCAGGGAGGGAGAAATGAGCAGTTCTTC
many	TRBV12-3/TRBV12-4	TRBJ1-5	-	CASTATGPNQPQHF	TGTGCCAGCACCGCGACAGGTCCCAATCAGCCCCAGCATTTT
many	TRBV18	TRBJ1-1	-	CASSPGRDTEAFF	TGTGCCAGCTCACCAGGAAGGGACACTGAAGCTTTCTTT
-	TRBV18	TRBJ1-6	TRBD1	CASSRYGTGGVNSPLHF	TGTGCCAGCTCACGCTATGGGACAGGGGGCGTCAATTCACCCCTCCACTTT
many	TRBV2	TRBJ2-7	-	CASSEGTAHGEQYF	TGTGCCAGCAGTGAAGGGACAGCCCACGGGGAGCAGTACTTC
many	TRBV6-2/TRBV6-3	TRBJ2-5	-	CASSYLRTEETQYF	TGTGCCAGCAGTTACTTACGGACCGAAGAGACCCAGTACTTC
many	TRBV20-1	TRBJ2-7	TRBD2	CSALAGGEDEQYF	TGCAGTGCCCTAGCGGGGGGCGAAGACGAGCAGTACTTC
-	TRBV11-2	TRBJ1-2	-	CASSFRSRYTF	TGTGCCAGCAGCTTTAGATCGCGGTACACCTTC
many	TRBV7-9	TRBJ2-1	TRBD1	CASSSPLGQGEGNEQFF	TGTGCCAGCAGCTCCCCTCTCGGACAGGGCGAGGGCAATGAGCAGTTCTTC
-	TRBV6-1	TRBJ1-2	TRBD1	CASSALYRGIIYGYTF	TGTGCCAGCAGCGCCCTTTACAGGGGAATTATCTATGGCTACACCTTC
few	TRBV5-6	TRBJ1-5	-	CASSQTSGSGQPQHF	TGTGCCAGCAGCCAGACCTCAGGGTCGGGTCAGCCCCAGCATTTT
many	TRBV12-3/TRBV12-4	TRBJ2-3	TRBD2	CASSFWGASGTDTQYF	TGTGCCAGCAGTTTTTGGGGGGCTAGCGGGACAGATACGCAGTATTTT
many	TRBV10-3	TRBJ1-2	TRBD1	CAIRGQGGYTF	TGTGCCATCAGGGGACAGGGTGGCTACACCTTC
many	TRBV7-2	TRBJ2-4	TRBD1	CASSPDRATDIQYF	TGTGCCAGCAGCCCGGACAGGGCAACGGACATTCAGTACTTC
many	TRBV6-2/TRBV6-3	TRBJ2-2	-	CASSYSRVLFF	TGTGCCAGCAGTTACTCGAGAGTGCTGTTTTTT